This TCR beta chain came from a study of T-cell reconstitution after alpha-beta-depleted transplantation in children. This clonotype turned up a few times. Trimming took 4 bases from V and 6 from J, leaving 12 bases between them. The CDR3 is 13 amino acids. Germline CDR1 is LGHDT and CDR2 is YNNKEL (reference sequence). The TCRbeta library incorporated unique molecular identifiers. TCRdb re-called the PCR reads with MiXCR, one entry per CDR3 protein. This sample has roughly 170,000 distinct CDR3 sequences, with over 5.5% found just once. This chain links TRBV3-1 with TRBJ1-1; possibly TRBD1 for D (5 bases). This receptor was taken from a human donor who donated a stem cell graft to a child with Wiskott-Aldrich syndrome. The starting material was PBMCs from the stem cell graft donor, obtained from the stem cell graft. The CDR3, as DNA: TGTGCCAGCAGCCCTACCAGGGCGGCTGAAGCTTTCTTT. Protein sequence: CASSPTRAAEAFF.